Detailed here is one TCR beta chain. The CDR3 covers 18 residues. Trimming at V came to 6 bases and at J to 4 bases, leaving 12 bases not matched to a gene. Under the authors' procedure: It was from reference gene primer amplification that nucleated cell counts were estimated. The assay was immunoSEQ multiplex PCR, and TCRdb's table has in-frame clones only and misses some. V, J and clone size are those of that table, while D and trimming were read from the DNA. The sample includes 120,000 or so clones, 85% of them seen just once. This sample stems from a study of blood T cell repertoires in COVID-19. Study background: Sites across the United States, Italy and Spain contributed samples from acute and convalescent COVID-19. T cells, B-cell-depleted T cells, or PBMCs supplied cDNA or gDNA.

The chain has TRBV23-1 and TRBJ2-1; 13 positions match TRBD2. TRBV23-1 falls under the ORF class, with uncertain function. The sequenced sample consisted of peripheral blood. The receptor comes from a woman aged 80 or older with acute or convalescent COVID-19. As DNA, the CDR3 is TGCGCCAGCAGACCCGGCGTGACTAGCGGGGGGCATTACAATGAGCAGTTCTTC. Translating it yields CASRPGVTSGGHYNEQFF.